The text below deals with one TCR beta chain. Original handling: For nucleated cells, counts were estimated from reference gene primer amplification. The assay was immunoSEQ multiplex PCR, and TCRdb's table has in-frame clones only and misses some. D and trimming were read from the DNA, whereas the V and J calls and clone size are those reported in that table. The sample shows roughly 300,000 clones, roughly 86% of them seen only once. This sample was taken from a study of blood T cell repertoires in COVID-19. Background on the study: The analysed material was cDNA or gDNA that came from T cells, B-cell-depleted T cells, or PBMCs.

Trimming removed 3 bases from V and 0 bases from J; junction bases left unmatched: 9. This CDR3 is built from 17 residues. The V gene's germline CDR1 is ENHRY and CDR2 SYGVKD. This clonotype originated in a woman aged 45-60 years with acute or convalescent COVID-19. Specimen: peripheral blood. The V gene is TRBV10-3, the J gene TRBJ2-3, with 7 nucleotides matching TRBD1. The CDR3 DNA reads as TGTGCCATCAGTGACACGACCGGGACAGAGAGCACAGATACGCAGTATTTT. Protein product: CAISDTTGTESTDTQYF.